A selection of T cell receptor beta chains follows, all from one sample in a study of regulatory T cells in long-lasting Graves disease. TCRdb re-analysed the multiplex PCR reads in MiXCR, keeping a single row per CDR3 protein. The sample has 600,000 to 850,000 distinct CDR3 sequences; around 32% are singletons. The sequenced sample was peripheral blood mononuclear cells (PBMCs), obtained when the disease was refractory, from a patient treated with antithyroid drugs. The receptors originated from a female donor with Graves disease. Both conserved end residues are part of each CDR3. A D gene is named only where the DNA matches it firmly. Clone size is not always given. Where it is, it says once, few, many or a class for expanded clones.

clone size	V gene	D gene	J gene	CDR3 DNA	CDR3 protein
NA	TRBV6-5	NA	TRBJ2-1	TGTGCCAGCAGTTATGGAGGGTACGATGAGCAGTTCTTC	CASSYGGYDEQFF
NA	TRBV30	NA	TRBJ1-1	TGTGCCTGGACCATGGACAGAAACACTGAAGCTTTCTTT	CAWTMDRNTEAFF
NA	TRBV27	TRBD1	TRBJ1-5	TGTGCCAGCAGTTGGACAGGGGATGTTCAGCCCCAGCATTTT	CASSWTGDVQPQHF
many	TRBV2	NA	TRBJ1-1	TGTGCCAGCAGTGGAGACAGGAACACTGAAGCTTTCTTT	CASSGDRNTEAFF
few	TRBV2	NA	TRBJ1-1	TGTGCCAGCTCATGGGGGATGGACACTGAAGCTTTCTTT	CASSWGMDTEAFF
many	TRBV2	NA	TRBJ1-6	TGTGCCAGCGCTCCCTTGTGGACAGATGGTTTGAATTCACCCCTCCACTTT	CASAPLWTDGLNSPLHF
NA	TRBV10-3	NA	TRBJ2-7	TGTGCCATCAGCGACCTTTTGGACTGGACAACCTACGAGCAGTACTTC	CAISDLLDWTTYEQYF
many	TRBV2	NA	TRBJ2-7	TGTGCCAGAGCCCGGAGGGGGTCCTACGAGCAGTACTTC	CARARRGSYEQYF
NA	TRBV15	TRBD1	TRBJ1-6	TGTGCCACCAGCAGAGATCGCACAGGGGGTAATTCACCCCTCCACTTT	CATSRDRTGGNSPLHF
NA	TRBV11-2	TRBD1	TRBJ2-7	TGTGCCAGCAGCCAGGACAGGGCGGTCTACGAGCAGTACTTC	CASSQDRAVYEQYF
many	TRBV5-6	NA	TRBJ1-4	TGTGCCAGCAGCCCGACCTCCGGCGAAAAACTGTTTTTT	CASSPTSGEKLFF
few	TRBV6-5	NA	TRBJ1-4	TGTGCCAGCAGTTACTTGGGGGGCTCGAGTGAAAAACTGTTTTTT	CASSYLGGSSEKLFF
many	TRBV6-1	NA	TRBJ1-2	TGTGCCAGCAGTGTATATGAACGGCAGTGGGCGTTCTATGGCTACACCTTC	CASSVYERQWAFYGYTF
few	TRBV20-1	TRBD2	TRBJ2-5	TGCAGTGCTAGAGACCCGGGACTAGCGGGAGTAGAGACCCAGTACTTC	CSARDPGLAGVETQYF
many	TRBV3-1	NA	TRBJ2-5	TGTGCCAGCAGCTCCCGCCGGGTCCAGGGGAAAGAGACCCAGTACTTC	CASSSRRVQGKETQYF
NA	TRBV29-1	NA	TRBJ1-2	TGCAGCGTTAACGGGCGTATGGGGGGATATGGCTACACCTTC	CSVNGRMGGYGYTF
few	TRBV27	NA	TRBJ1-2	TGTGCCAGCAGACCTTCGGGGGGCGCGGTCGGCTACACCTTC	CASRPSGGAVGYTF
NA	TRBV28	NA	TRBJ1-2	TGTGCCAGCAGGGACACGAGAAACTATGGCTACACCTTC	CASRDTRNYGYTF
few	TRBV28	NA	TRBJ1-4	TGTGCCAGCGGAACGAGAACCCCGGGTAATGAAAAACTGTTTTTT	CASGTRTPGNEKLFF
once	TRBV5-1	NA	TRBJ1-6	TGCGCCAGCAGCCCCCAACAGGGTGGAGGTGGATCACCCCTCCACTTT	CASSPQQGGGGSPLHF
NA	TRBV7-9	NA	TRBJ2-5	TGTGCCAGCAATACCTGGGAGGTTGGAGAGACCCAGTACTTC	CASNTWEVGETQYF
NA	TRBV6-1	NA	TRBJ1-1	TGTGCCAGCAGTGAACTCGGGGCCCAGCGGACTGAAGCTTTCTTT	CASSELGAQRTEAFF
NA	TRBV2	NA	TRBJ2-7	TGTGCCAGCAGTCACCTACGGACCCAGGACGGGTCTGGCGAGCAGTACTTC	CASSHLRTQDGSGEQYF
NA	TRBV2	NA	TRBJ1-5	TGTGCCAGCAGTGAAGGGGCGAGGGTTTCGGCCCTCGCAGAGCCCCAGCATTTT	CASSEGARVSALAEPQHF
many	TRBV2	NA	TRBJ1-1	TGTGCCAGCAGTGAAGGGGGCGCGATTCAGAACACTGAAGCTTTCTTT	CASSEGGAIQNTEAFF
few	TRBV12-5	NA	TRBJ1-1	TGTGCTAGTGGTTTACAGGGAAACACTGAAGCTTTCTTT	CASGLQGNTEAFF
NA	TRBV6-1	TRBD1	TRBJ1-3	TGTGCCAGCACTTCAGGACAGGGGAACACCATATATTTT	CASTSGQGNTIYF
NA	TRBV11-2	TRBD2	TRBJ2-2	TGTGCCAGCAGCCCTAGAATCTGGACTAGTAACACCGGGGAGCTGTTTTTT	CASSPRIWTSNTGELFF
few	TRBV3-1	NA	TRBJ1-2	TGTGCCAGCAGCAGCGGGAGTGATGGGTACTATGGCTACACCTTC	CASSSGSDGYYGYTF
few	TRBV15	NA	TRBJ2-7	TGTGCCACCAGCAGTTCCAGGGGACTGTCCTACGAGCAGTACTTC	CATSSSRGLSYEQYF
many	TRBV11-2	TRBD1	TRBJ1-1	TGTGCCAGCAGCCCTCACAGGGGGCAGAACACTGAAGCTTTCTTT	CASSPHRGQNTEAFF
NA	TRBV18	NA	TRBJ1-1	TGTGCCAGCTCACCCAGGGCAGACAACACTGAAGCTTTCTTT	CASSPRADNTEAFF
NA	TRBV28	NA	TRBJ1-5	TGTGCCAGCAGTTTTAGGGGGTCTCTTAGCAATCAGCCCCAGCATTTT	CASSFRGSLSNQPQHF
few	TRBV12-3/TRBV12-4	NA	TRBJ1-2	TGTGCCAGCAGTCCTACAGGAGGGACCTATGGCTACACCTTC	CASSPTGGTYGYTF
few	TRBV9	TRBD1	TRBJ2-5	TGTGCCAGCAGCGTGAGGGACAGGGATTTCGAGACCCAGTACTTC	CASSVRDRDFETQYF
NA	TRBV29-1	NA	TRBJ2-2	TGCAGCGTTGAATGGCAGAACACCGGGGAGCTGTTTTTT	CSVEWQNTGELFF
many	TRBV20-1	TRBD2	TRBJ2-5	TGCAGTGCTAGAGATGTCAGGGGGACGACTAGCGGGAGAGGCGAGACCCAGTACTTC	CSARDVRGTTSGRGETQYF
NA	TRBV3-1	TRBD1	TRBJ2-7	TGTGCCAGCAGCCAAGATCGTTGGACAGGGGCCTACGAGCAGTACTTC	CASSQDRWTGAYEQYF
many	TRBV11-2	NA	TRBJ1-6	TGTGCCAGCAGCGGGCTTACAGGGAGCGGTTCACCCCTCCACTTT	CASSGLTGSGSPLHF
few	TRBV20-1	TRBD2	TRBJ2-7	TGCAGTGCTAGGATCGCGGGAGGGCCCTACGAGCAGCACTTC	CSARIAGGPYEQHF
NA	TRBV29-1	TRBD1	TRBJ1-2	TGCAGCGTTGAAGCCCTCCCGGGACAGGGGGGCTACACCTTC	CSVEALPGQGGYTF
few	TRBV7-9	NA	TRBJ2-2	TGTGCCAGCAGCGGTAACATCAGGCTCGGGGAGCTGTTTTTT	CASSGNIRLGELFF
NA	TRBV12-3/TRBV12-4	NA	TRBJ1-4	TGTGCCAGCAGTTTCCGGCAGGGGATACTGTTTTTT	CASSFRQGILFF
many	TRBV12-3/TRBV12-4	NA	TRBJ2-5	TGTGCCAGCAGTTTAGCGCGGGACAGATTCCAAGAGACCCAGTACTTC	CASSLARDRFQETQYF
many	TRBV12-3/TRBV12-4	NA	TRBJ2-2	TGTGCCAGCAGTTTGGGCACTTTGAACACCGGGGAGCTGTTTTTT	CASSLGTLNTGELFF
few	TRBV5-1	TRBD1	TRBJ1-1	TGCGCCAGCAGCCCTCGACAGGGGTATATCGGCACTGAAGCTTTCTTT	CASSPRQGYIGTEAFF
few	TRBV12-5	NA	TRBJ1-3	TGTGCTAGTGGTTTGGTATCTAGAGGTCGAAACACCATATATTTT	CASGLVSRGRNTIYF
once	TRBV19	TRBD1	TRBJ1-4	TGTGCCAGTAAGATTGACAGGGTGTCGACTAATGAAAAACTGTTTTTT	CASKIDRVSTNEKLFF
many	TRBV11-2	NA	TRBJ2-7	TGTGCCAGCAGTATTTTTCCGGGACATCTGCCCTACGAGCAGTACTTC	CASSIFPGHLPYEQYF
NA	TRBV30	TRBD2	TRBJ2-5	TGTGCCTGGAGACTGGGACTAGCGGGAGAAAAGACCCAGTACTTC	CAWRLGLAGEKTQYF
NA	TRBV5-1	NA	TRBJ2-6	TGCGCCAGCAGCTTGGATACATTCTCTGGGGCCAACGTCCTGACTTTC	CASSLDTFSGANVLTF
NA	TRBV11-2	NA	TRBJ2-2	TGTGCCAGCAGCCCTCGGGAGAACACCGGGGAGCTGTTTTTT	CASSPRENTGELFF
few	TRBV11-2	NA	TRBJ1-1	TGTGCCAGCAGCTTAGAGGGACTGGTGAACACTGAAGCTTTCTTT	CASSLEGLVNTEAFF
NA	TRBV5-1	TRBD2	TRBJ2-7	TGCGCCAGCAACTCGACTAGCGGCTCCTACGAGCAGTACTTC	CASNSTSGSYEQYF
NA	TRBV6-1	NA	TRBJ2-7	TGTGCCAGCAGTCCCTTTGGGGAGTTGTTTGAGCAGTACTTC	CASSPFGELFEQYF
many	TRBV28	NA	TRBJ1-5	TGTGCCAGCGGAGATCAGCCCCAGCATTTT	CASGDQPQHF
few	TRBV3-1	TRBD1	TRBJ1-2	TGTGCCAGCAGCCCGGGACAGGGGGCCCCAAGAGACTACACCTTC	CASSPGQGAPRDYTF
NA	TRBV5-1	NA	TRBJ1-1	TGCGCCAGCAGCTTGGGCCGGGGGAAGAACACTGAAGCTTTCTTT	CASSLGRGKNTEAFF
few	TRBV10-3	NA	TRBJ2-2	TGTGCCAGCGCGGTCACCGGGGAGCTGTTTTTT	CASAVTGELFF
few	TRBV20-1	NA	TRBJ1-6	TGCAGTGGGAACGGGCAAGGTCGGGTCGATCTAGGTCCCTACTATAATTCACCCCTCCACTTT	CSGNGQGRVDLGPYYNSPLHF